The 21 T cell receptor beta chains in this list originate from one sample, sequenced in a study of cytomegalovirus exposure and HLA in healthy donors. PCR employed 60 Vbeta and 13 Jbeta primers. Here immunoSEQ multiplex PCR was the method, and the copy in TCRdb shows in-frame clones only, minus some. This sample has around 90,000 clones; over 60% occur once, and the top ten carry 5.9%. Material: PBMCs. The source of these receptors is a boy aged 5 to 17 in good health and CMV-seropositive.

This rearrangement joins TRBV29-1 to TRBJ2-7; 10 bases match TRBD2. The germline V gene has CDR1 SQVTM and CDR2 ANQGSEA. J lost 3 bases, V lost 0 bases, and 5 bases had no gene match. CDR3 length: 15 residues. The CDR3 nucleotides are TGCAGCGTTGAAGATCGACTAGCGGGTGGCTACGAGCAGTACTTC. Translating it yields CSVEDRLAGGYEQYF.

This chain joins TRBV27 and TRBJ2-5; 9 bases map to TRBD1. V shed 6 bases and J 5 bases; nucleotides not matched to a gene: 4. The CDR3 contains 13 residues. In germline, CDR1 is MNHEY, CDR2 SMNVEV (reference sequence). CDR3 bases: TGTGCCAGCAGGGGACAGGGCGTGGAGACCCAGTACTTC. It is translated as CASRGQGVETQYF.

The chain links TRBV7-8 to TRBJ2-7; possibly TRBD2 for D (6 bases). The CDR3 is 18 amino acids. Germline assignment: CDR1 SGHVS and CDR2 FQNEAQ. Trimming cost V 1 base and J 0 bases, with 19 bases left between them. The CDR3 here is CASSLGVGGTLNSYEQYF. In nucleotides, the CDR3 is TGTGCCAGCAGCTTAGGAGTGGGCGGGACGCTCAACTCCTACGAGCAGTACTTC.

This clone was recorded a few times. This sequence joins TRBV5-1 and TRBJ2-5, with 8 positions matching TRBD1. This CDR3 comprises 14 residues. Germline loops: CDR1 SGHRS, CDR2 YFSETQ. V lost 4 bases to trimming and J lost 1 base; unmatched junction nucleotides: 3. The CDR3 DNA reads TGCGCCAGCAGCCAAGGGACAGGCCAAGAGACCCAGTACTTC. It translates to CASSQGTGQETQYF.

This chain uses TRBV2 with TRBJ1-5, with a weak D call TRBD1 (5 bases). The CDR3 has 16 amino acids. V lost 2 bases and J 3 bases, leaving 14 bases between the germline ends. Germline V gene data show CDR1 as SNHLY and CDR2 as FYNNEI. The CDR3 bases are TGTGCCAGCAGTGAATTCCTGGGGCTGATCAATCAGCCCCAGCATTTT. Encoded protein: CASSEFLGLINQPQHF. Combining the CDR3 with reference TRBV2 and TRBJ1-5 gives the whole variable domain EPEVTQTPSHQVTQMGQEVILRCVPISNHLYFYWYRQILGQKVEFLVSFYNNEISEKSEIFDDQFSVERPDGSNFTLKIRSTKLEDSAMYFCASSEFLGLINQPQHFGDGTRLSIL.

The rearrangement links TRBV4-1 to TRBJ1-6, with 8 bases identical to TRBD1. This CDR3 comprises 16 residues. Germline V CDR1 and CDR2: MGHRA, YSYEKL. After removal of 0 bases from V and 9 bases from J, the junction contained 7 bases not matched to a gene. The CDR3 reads CASSQELSTGVSPLHF. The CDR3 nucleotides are TGCGCCAGCAGCCAAGAACTCTCGACAGGGGTTTCACCCCTCCACTTT.

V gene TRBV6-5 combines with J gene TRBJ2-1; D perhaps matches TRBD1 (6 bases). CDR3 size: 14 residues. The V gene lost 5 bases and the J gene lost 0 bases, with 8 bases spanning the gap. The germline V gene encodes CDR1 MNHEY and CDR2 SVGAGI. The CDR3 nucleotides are TGTGCCAGCAGTAAGGGGGTCTCCTACAATGAGCAGTTCTTC. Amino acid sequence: CASSKGVSYNEQFF.

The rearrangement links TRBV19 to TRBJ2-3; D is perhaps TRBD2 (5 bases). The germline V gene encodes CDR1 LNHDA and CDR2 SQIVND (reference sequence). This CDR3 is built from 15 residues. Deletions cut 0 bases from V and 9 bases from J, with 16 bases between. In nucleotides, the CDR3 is TGTGCCAGTAGTATAGATTTGACTATCCAAGGCACGCAGTATTTT. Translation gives CASSIDLTIQGTQYF.

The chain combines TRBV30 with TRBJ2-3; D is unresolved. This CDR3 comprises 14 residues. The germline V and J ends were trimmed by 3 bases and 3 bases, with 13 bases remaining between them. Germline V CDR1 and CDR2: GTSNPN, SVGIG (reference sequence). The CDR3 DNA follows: TGTGCCTGGAGCGCGCTTCAGGCGACAGATACGCAGTATTTT. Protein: CAWSALQATDTQYF.

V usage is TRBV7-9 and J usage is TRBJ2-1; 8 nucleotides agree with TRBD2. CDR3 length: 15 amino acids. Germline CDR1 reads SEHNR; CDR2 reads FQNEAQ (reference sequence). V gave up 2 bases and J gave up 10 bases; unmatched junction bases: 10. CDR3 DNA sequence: TGTGCCAGCAGCTTACAAGCGGGACTAGGTGTCGAGCAGTTCTTC. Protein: CASSLQAGLGVEQFF.

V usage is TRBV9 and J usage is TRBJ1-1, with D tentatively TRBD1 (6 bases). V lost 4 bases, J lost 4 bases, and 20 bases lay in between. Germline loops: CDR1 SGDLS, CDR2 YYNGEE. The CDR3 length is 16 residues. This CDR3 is CASSTRGDRFTTEAFF. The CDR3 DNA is TGTGCCAGCAGCACCAGGGGCGACAGGTTCACCACTGAAGCTTTCTTT.

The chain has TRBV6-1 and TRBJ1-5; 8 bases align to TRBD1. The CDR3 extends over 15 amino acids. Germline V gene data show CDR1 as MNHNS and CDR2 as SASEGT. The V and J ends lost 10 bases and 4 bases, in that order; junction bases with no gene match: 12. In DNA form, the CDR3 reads TGTGCCACCCATTACGGACAGGGTCGAAATCAGCCCCAGCATTTT. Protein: CATHYGQGRNQPQHF.

Here the CDR3 reads CASRHQRGTELNTEAFF. The CDR3 DNA reads TGCGCCAGCAGGCACCAAAGGGGGACAGAGCTGAACACTGAAGCTTTCTTT. The chain is built from TRBV4-1 and TRBJ1-1; 7 bases line up with TRBD1. The CDR3 sequence is 17 residues long. Trimming removed 6 bases from V and 0 bases from J; junction bases left unmatched: 13. Germline V gives CDR1 MGHRA, CDR2 YSYEKL.

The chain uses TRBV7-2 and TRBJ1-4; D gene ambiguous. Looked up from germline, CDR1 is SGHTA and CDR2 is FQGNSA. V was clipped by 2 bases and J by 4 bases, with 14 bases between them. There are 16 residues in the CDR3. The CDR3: CASSLWVEAINEKLFF. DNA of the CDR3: TGTGCCAGCAGCTTATGGGTCGAGGCGATTAATGAAAAACTGTTTTTT.

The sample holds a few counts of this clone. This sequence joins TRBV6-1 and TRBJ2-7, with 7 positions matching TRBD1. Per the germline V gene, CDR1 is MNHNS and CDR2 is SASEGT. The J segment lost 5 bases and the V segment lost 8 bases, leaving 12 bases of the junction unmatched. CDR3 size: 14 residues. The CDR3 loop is CASQRQGPVDEQYF. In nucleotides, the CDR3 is TGTGCCAGCCAAAGACAGGGACCTGTCGACGAGCAGTACTTC.

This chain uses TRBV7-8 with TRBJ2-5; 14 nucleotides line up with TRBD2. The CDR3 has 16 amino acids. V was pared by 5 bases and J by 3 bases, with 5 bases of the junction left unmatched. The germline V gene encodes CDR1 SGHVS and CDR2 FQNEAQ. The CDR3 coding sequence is TGTGCCAGCAGCCAACCGGGACTAGCGGGAGAAGAGACCCAGTACTTC. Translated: CASSQPGLAGEETQYF.

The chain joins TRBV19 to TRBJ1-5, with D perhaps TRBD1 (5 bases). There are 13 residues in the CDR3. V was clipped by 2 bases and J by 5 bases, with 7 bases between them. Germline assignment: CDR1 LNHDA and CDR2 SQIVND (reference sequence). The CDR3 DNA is TGTGCCAGTAGTATATCGACAGATCAGCCCCAGCATTTT. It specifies CASSISTDQPQHF.

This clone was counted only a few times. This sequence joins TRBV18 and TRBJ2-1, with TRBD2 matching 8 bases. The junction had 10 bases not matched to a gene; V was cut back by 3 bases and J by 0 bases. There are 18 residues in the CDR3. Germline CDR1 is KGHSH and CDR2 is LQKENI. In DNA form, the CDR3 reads TGTGCCAGCTCACCGCGCCCTTTAGCGGGGAGCTCCTACAATGAGCAGTTCTTC. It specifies CASSPRPLAGSSYNEQFF.

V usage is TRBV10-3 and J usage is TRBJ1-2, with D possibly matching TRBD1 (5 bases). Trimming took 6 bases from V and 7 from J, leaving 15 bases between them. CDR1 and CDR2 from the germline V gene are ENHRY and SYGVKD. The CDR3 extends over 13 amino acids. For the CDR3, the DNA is TGTGCCATCAGAGCAGGGCACAGCTTTGGCTACACCTTC. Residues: CAIRAGHSFGYTF.

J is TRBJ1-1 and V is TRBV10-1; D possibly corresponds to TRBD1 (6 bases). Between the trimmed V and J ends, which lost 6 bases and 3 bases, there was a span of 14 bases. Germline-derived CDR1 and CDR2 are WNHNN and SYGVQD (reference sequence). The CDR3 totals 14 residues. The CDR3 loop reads CASSRTESYTEAFF. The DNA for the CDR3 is TGCGCCAGCAGCCGGACAGAGTCTTACACTGAAGCTTTCTTT.

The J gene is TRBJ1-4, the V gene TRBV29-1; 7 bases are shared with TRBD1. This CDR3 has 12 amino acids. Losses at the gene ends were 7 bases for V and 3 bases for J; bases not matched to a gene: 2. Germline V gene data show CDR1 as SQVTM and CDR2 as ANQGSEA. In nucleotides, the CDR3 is TGCAGCGGCGGGACAGCTAATGAAAAACTGTTTTTT. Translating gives CSGGTANEKLFF. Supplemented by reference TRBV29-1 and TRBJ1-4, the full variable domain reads SAVISQKPSRDICQRGTSLTIQCQVDSQVTMMFWYRQQPGQSLTLIATANQGSEATYESGFVIDKFPISRPNLTFSTLTVSNMSPEDSSIYLCSGGTANEKLFFGSGTQLSVL.